This T cell receptor (beta chain) stems from a study of blood T cell repertoires in COVID-19. Overall study: Whether acute or convalescent, the COVID-19 samples came from the United States, Italy and Spain.

The CDR3 totals 13 residues. V lost 5 bases and J lost 4; bases outside the gene matches: 4. Germline CDR1 is SGHVS and CDR2 is FQNEAQ. Data came from immunoSEQ multiplex PCR; TCRdb stores just in-frame clones and leaves some out. Of tens of thousands of clones listed, around 93% are singletons. The clonotype originates from a human donor with active COVID-19. The donor label of this sample is uncertain. The material sequenced was peripheral blood. V gene TRBV7-8 combines with J gene TRBJ1-1; TRBD1 matches 7 bases. The CDR3, as DNA: TGTGCCAGCAGCGCCGACAGGGCCACTGAAGCTTTCTTT. Its translation: CASSADRATEAFF.